The next 21 T cell receptor beta chains were all read from a single sample in a study of human T cells and chemical hapten exposure. As to time point: pre-sensitization, week 0. As to treatment: therapeutic diphenylcyclopropenone sensitization with weekly scalp DPC. TCRdb itself ran the RACE reads through MiXCR, one entry per CDR3 protein. Here the sample spans around 110,000 distinct CDR3 sequences, around 10% being singletons. The input for sequencing was whole blood, taken in connection with sensitization to the hapten diphenylcyclopropenone (DPC). Receptor source: a woman in her fifties or sixties with alopecia areata. Some clones in this sample may be carry-over from other donors' samples.

This chain connects TRBV19 to TRBJ1-6; TRBD1 might be the D (5 bases). V dropped 4 bases and J dropped 9 bases, with 7 bases sitting between them. Germline CDR1 reads LNHDA; CDR2 reads SQIVND (reference sequence). CDR3 length: 12 residues. CDR3 region: CASSRGISPLHF. In DNA form, the CDR3 reads TGTGCCAGTAGTAGGGGGATTTCACCCCTCCACTTT.

This clonotype appeared once. Being one base from a much bigger clone, this may be a read error. This sequence joins TRBV5-4 and TRBJ2-2; TRBD1 matches at 8 bases. The CDR3 runs 15 residues. V trimming: 2 bases; J trimming: 1 base; junction bases outside the gene matches: 1. Germline lookup yields CDR1 SGHNT and CDR2 YYREEE (reference sequence). The DNA of the CDR3 is TGTGCCAGCAGCTTACAGGGGGTGAACACCGGGGAGCTGTTTTTT. This translates into CASSLQGVNTGELFF.

This clonotype has only a few counts. This sequence joins TRBV18 and TRBJ2-7; TRBD1 aligns across 8 bases. Germline loops: CDR1 KGHSH, CDR2 LQKENI. The CDR3 length is 13 residues. V was clipped by 3 bases and J by 6 bases; unmatched bases: 4. The CDR3 is CASSPPQGVEQYF. CDR3 nucleotides: TGTGCCAGCTCACCCCCACAGGGGGTCGAGCAGTACTTC.

The J gene is TRBJ2-2, the V gene TRBV9, with D uncertain. The germline V gene has CDR1 SGDLS and CDR2 YYNGEE. The germline V and J ends were trimmed by 3 bases and 7 bases, with 10 bases remaining between them. This CDR3 is built from 13 residues. This CDR3 is CASSAPSGGELFF. The CDR3 DNA is TGTGCCAGCAGCGCCCCCTCCGGCGGGGAGCTGTTTTTT.

This clonotype was recorded only once. CDR3 bases: TGTGCCAGCAGCTTACGACAGTCCTCTAGCACAGATACGCAGTATTTT. It encodes CASSLRQSSSTDTQYF. V gene TRBV7-9 combines with J gene TRBJ2-3; D might be TRBD1 (5 bases). V was shortened by 2 bases and J by 0 bases, with 12 bases between the two germline ends. Germline V gene lookup returns CDR1 SEHNR and CDR2 FQNEAQ (reference sequence). This CDR3 spans 16 amino acids. The variable domain in full, completed from reference TRBV7-9 and TRBJ2-3, reads DTGVSQNPRHKITKRGQNVTFRCDPISEHNRLYWYRQTLGQGPEFLTYFQNEAQLEKSRLLSDRFSAERPKGSFSTLEIQRTEQGDSAMYLCASSLRQSSSTDTQYFGPGTRLTVL.

This clonotype was seen at least ten times. The CDR3 here is CASSYGPAGITKKLAKNIQYF. The CDR3 nucleotides read TGTGCCAGCAGTTACGGCCCAGCAGGGATTACAAAAAAGCTAGCCAAAAACATTCAGTACTTC. The chain uses TRBV6-6 and TRBJ2-4; possible D gene TRBD1, 5 bases. Trimming removed 2 bases at V and 0 bases at J, with 26 bases between. The CDR3 sequence is 21 residues long. CDR1 and CDR2 from the germline V gene are MNHNY and SVGAGI (reference sequence).

This clonotype has more than one count but fewer than ten. The rearrangement links TRBV7-2 to TRBJ2-3; D is unclear. V dropped 1 base and J dropped 5 bases, with 10 bases sitting between them. This CDR3 has 14 residues. From germline, CDR1 is SGHTA and CDR2 FQGNSA. The CDR3 coding sequence is TGTGCCAGCAGCTTAGAACGCGTAAGAGATACGCAGTATTTT. Translation gives CASSLERVRDTQYF.

This clonotype appeared many times. V is TRBV7-9 and J is TRBJ2-7; the D is unclear. The CDR3 spans 12 residues. The germline V gene has CDR1 SEHNR and CDR2 FQNEAQ (reference sequence). The V gene lost 5 bases and the J gene lost 2 bases, with 7 bases spanning the gap. Written as DNA, the CDR3 is TGTGCCAGCAGCCCCGAGACCTACGAGCAGTACTTC. Its translation is CASSPETYEQYF.

This clonotype was observed a few times. The chain combines TRBV7-9 with TRBJ2-7, with TRBD1 as a possible D gene (6 bases). This CDR3 has 16 amino acids. Trimming left V 7 bases short and J 0 bases short, with 19 bases between. Germline assignment: CDR1 SEHNR and CDR2 FQNEAQ (reference sequence). The CDR3 region is CASNSLEGGSSYEQYF. The CDR3 nucleotides read TGTGCCAGCAACTCCTTAGAAGGGGGTTCCTCCTACGAGCAGTACTTC.

This clonotype was observed a handful of times. The V and J genes are TRBV6-1 and TRBJ1-1; 11 positions match TRBD1. Looked up from germline, CDR1 is MNHNS and CDR2 is SASEGT. The CDR3 consists of 16 residues. Germline trimming cut 5 bases from V and 11 bases from J; bases unmatched to any gene: 16. CDR3: CASSHLPGQGDQKAFF. The DNA for the CDR3 is TGTGCCAGCAGTCATCTTCCGGGACAGGGGGATCAGAAGGCTTTCTTT.

This chain connects TRBV7-8 to TRBJ2-5; maybe TRBD2 (5 bases). Germline values: CDR1 SGHVS, CDR2 FQNEAQ. With 4 bases removed from V and 2 bases from J, the gap between germline ends came to 11 bases. The CDR3 has 14 residues. The CDR3 DNA reads as TGTGCCAGCAGCTCCCTGAGGGAACAAGAGACCCAGTACTTC. Translating it yields CASSSLREQETQYF. The whole variable domain, filled in from reference TRBV7-8 and TRBJ2-5, reads GAGVSQSPRYKVAKRGQDVALRCDPISGHVSLFWYQQALGQGPEFLTYFQNEAQLDKSGLPSDRFFAERPEGSVSTLKIQRTQQEDSAVYLCASSSLREQETQYFGPGTRLLVL.

The sample holds a few counts of this clonotype. The chain recombines TRBV7-9 with TRBJ1-5; D uncertain. Trimming removed 1 base from V and 3 bases from J, with 7 bases in between. There are 14 residues in the CDR3. Germline CDR1 is SEHNR and CDR2 is FQNEAQ (reference sequence). The CDR3 here is CASSLGNANQPQHF. Here the CDR3 DNA reads TGTGCCAGCAGCTTAGGCAATGCCAATCAGCCCCAGCATTTT.

This clonotype was seen a few times. The gene calls are TRBV5-1 and TRBJ1-2; TRBD1 matches at 7 bases. Unmatched junction bases numbered 3, after V lost 4 bases and J lost 3 bases. CDR1 and CDR2 from the germline V gene are SGHRS and YFSETQ. CDR3 length: 13 amino acids. Written as DNA, the CDR3 is TGCGCCAGCAGCGCGGGACAGCACTATGGCTACACCTTC. Translation: CASSAGQHYGYTF.

There are many counts of this clonotype. The chain joins TRBV15 to TRBJ1-1, with 7 bases matching TRBD1. The trim removed 6 bases at V and 2 bases at J, leaving 6 bases unmatched. The CDR3 sequence is 14 residues long. CDR1 LNHNV and CDR2 YYDKDF come from the germline V gene (reference sequence). This chain's CDR3 is CATRTGTANTEAFF. CDR3 nucleotides: TGTGCCACCAGAACCGGGACAGCTAACACTGAAGCTTTCTTT.

The rearrangement joins TRBV6-2 or TRBV6-3 to TRBJ2-2, with 8 bases aligning to TRBD1. From germline, CDR1 is MNHEY and CDR2 SVGEGT. V lost 8 bases, J lost 1 base, and 0 bases stayed unmatched. The CDR3 covers 13 residues. The CDR3 here is CASGTGNTGELFF. The CDR3 nucleotides are TGTGCCAGCGGGACAGGGAACACCGGGGAGCTGTTTTTT.

This clonotype was counted many times. The rearrangement links TRBV19 to TRBJ1-2; TRBD1 agrees at 7 bases. This CDR3 contains 15 residues. Unmatched junction bases numbered 8, after V lost 5 bases and J lost 2 bases. Looked up from germline, CDR1 is LNHDA and CDR2 is SQIVND (reference sequence). The CDR3 DNA follows: TGTGCCAGTAGTTTGGGGACAGAATCAAACTATGGCTACACCTTC. This sequence encodes CASSLGTESNYGYTF. Using reference TRBV19 and TRBJ1-2 for the parts outside the CDR3, the full variable domain is DGGITQSPKYLFRKEGQNVTLSCEQNLNHDAMYWYRQDPGQGLRLIYYSQIVNDFQKGDIAEGYSVSREKKESFPLTVTSAQKNPTAFYLCASSLGTESNYGYTFGSGTRLTVV.

This chain connects TRBV24-1 to TRBJ1-2; tentative D call: TRBD1 (5 bases). Germline lookup yields CDR1 KGHDR and CDR2 SFDVKD. The CDR3 is 19 residues long. V was shortened by 2 bases and J by 8 bases, with 29 bases between the two germline ends. This chain's CDR3 is CATSDSGGGDPEGLAGYTF. DNA of the CDR3: TGTGCCACCAGTGATTCAGGTGGTGGGGACCCCGAGGGGCTTGCAGGCTACACCTTC.

The V and J genes are TRBV7-6 and TRBJ2-1, with unresolved D. The V end lost 3 bases, the J end lost 4 bases, and 28 bases lay between the germline ends. CDR1 is SGHVS, CDR2 FNYEAQ, per germline. This CDR3 has 20 residues. CDR3 in DNA: TGTGCCAGCAGCTTTAGTAAGATTGCACGGGTCACCCCCTCTTACAATGAGCAGTTCTTC. Its protein is CASSFSKIARVTPSYNEQFF.

The chain couples TRBV11-3 to TRBJ2-2, with D uncertain. This CDR3 is 14 amino acids long. The V and J ends lost 1 base and 7 bases respectively, with 10 bases between them. Germline values: CDR1 SGHNT, CDR2 YENEEA. CDR3 DNA sequence: TGTGCCAGCAGCTTAGGGCCCTACGGCGGGGAGCTGTTTTTT. It codes for CASSLGPYGGELFF.

The chain employs TRBV7-2 and TRBJ1-6, with 9 bases matching TRBD1. There are 16 residues in the CDR3. CDR1 SGHTA and CDR2 FQGNSA come from the germline V gene. V trimming: 3 bases; J trimming: 10 bases; junction bases outside the gene matches: 10. CDR3 coding DNA: TGTGCCAGCAGCTTTTCTACAGGGGGCGGAGGCTCACCCCTCCACTTT. Protein sequence: CASSFSTGGGGSPLHF.

This clonotype was seen at least ten times. The rearrangement links TRBV18 to TRBJ2-3; 13 bases line up with TRBD2. Unmatched junction bases numbered 13, after V lost 6 bases and J lost 4 bases. In germline, CDR1 is KGHSH, CDR2 LQKENI. The CDR3 spans 18 residues. The CDR3 bases are TGTGCCAGCTCGCGGACTAGCGGGGGTTCCGCCAAATCAGATACGCAGTATTTT. This codes for CASSRTSGGSAKSDTQYF.